Included here is one T cell receptor beta chain sequence, with context. The sample is drawn from a study of blood T cell repertoires in COVID-19. For the study at large: Donors in the United States, Italy and Spain gave samples during acute or convalescent COVID-19. The cDNA or gDNA used as material had been derived from T cells, B-cell-depleted T cells, or PBMCs.

How the authors handled the data: Amplification of reference gene primers was used by the study to estimate nucleated cell counts. TCRdb's table, derived via immunoSEQ multiplex PCR, lists solely in-frame clones and lacks some. The D gene and trimming were derived from the DNA, and the V and J assignments and clone size from that table. The sample has roughly 170,000 clones, roughly 90% seen once; the top ten hold 25% to 30%. Between the trimmed V and J ends, which lost 0 bases and 5 bases, there was a span of 11 bases. Germline CDR1 reads SGHRS; CDR2 reads YFSETQ. The CDR3 length is 14 residues. The TCR sequence derives from a man in his sixties with acute or convalescent COVID-19. The specimen was peripheral blood. The gene calls are TRBV5-1 and TRBJ1-2; possibly TRBD1 for D (5 bases). CDR3 residues: CASSLESGGYGYTF. DNA of the CDR3: TGCGCCAGCAGCTTGGAGTCGGGGGGGTATGGCTACACCTTC.